This T cell receptor (beta chain) derives from a study of cytomegalovirus exposure and HLA in healthy donors (dated by TCRdb to about 2017). For context, the study as a whole: In an earlier analysis of some 610 of the donors, about 260 Gb of sequence data and about 110 million unique TCR beta sequences from about 179 million T cells were reported. A later genetic analysis took genome-wide SNP genotypes for about three fifths of the 666 donors and used that subset as a discovery cohort. The study combined high-throughput TCR immunosequencing, statistical association of individual TCRs with disease status, and machine learning to predict cytomegalovirus infection status. Donor age, sex, ethnicity and CMV serostatus were collected together with the repertoire data. Across 300 to 400 genotyped donors of the cohort, an average of about 220,000 unique TCR beta nucleotide sequences per donor were sequenced, and around 20% of those sequences were non-productive. Rather than drawing on any new phenotypic data, the later analysis identified candidate immune exposures from TCR beta sequences and the way those sequences occurred across donors. The study aimed to test whether signatures of past pathogen exposure could be identified by cataloging public T cell receptors. Of the roughly 400 genotyped donors, more than 75% were placed in the genetic ancestry cluster associated with self-reported Caucasian donors. In addition to the first cohort of 500 to 850 subjects, a separate validation cohort of approximately 130 different subjects was used. About 280 gigabases of sequencing data and around 80 million unique TCR sequences made up an early release that covered several hundred HLA-typed donors. Four or five DR-DQ haplotypes were handled as single units for association and clustering, since linkage in the cohort was strong. Every discovery cohort repertoire had been produced on one sequencing platform. Class I and class II HLA loci were covered by the typing at four-digit resolution. The number of typed donors differed by locus: about 620-640 for A, B, C, DRB1 and DQB1; 522 for DQA1; fewer than 610 for DPA1; and roughly 450 for DPB1. To decide whether each TCR beta V gene segment behaved as functional or pseudogenic, an earlier analysis of approximately 590 of the donors relied on high-throughput TCR beta sequencing. To study patterns of TCR occurrence, a later analysis re-analyzed previously published TCR beta repertoires from several hundred donors and added high-resolution HLA genotyping. The T cell repertoires of 666 subjects were profiled by immunosequencing and related to cytomegalovirus serostatus. The study at large found these results: According to a later analysis, TCR association rates differed among HLA loci, with DRB1 alleles showing the most associated TCRs and HLA-C alleles showing the fewest. A group of highly shared sequence variants was considered likely to be a technical artifact of the sequencing pipeline. V-gene and J-gene trimming of TCR beta chains was associated with a missense DCLRE1C variant in a later genetic analysis, and the association was replicated in an independent cohort. Specific HLA alleles were associated with 16,951 TCR beta sequences at a false discovery rate of 0.05 in a later analysis. The cohort was sequenced for TCR beta chains only, and without alpha or paired-chain data the features that could be detected were limited. Because counts were too low, some 17 rarely observed V segments, including chromosome 9 orphons, were excluded from the earlier analysis of several hundred of the donors. In a later analysis, several top co-occurrence clusters were reported to appear linked to parvovirus B19, influenza, CMV and Epstein-Barr virus. An earlier analysis of 587 of the donors showed that most TCR beta V segments appeared in productive rearrangements either about 90% or about 30% of the time, which broadly matched IMGT annotations. Because HLA typing was unavailable for some donors at each locus, only the typed subset was used in association tests. While some public TCRs were present in many individuals, most TCR sequences turned up only very rarely across donors. A further reported finding was that TCR beta sequences accurately predicted the HLA-A and HLA-B alleles for most subjects in the first cohort. For the cohort, immune exposure information was limited to CMV serostatus. The presence/absence analyses assumed that sequencing depth was roughly uniform across donors, and that assumption may not be true. In vitro tests confirmed that a few of the cytomegalovirus-associated TCR beta chains recognize cytomegalovirus antigens. Correlated functional status among segregating V segments might reflect linkage disequilibrium, but an unknown experimental factor could not be ruled out. A later genetic analysis reported fewer N-insertions in productive TCRs among donors in an Asian-associated ancestry cluster than the roughly 640-donor mean. According to the authors, the approach could potentially be generalized to other disease states and immunological phenotypes. When HLA alleles, especially DR and DQ, strongly co-occurred, TCR associations were difficult to assign to individual alleles. The study listed 170 or so TCR beta chains as associated with cytomegalovirus. Compared with equally common non-associated chains, HLA-associated TCR beta chains in a later analysis were more clonally expanded and had lower generation probabilities. Because the 87-base-pair reads could not distinguish some IMGT-functional V segments, including TRBV6-2 and TRBV6-3, those segments were excluded. The classifier was reported to diagnose cytomegalovirus status with high specificity and sensitivity in both the original and validation cohorts. In a later analysis, most CMV-associated TCR beta chains were found to appear HLA-restricted, with HLA associations seemingly driven largely by CMV exposure.

With respect to this clone: The specificity of this receptor is unknown. No per-base quality is available; no much larger clone lies one base away.

Library preparation was by the immunoSEQ multiplex PCR assay. For the multiplex PCR, a mixture combining 60 forward primers for TCR Vbeta segments and 13 reverse primers for TCR Jbeta segments was used. The CDR3 region of rearranged TCR beta genes was amplified from genomic DNA by a multiplex PCR assay. Amplified TCR beta libraries were sequenced as 87-base-pair reads on the Illumina HiSeq System. The paper's processing steps were these. A later analysis tallied some 79 million unique TCR beta chains across the 640 or so repertoires, and some 12 million of those chains were shared by two or more donors. To remove PCR and sequencing errors, raw reads were error-corrected and collapsed into unique sequences using a nearest-neighbor algorithm that merged closely related sequences. Alignment of CDR3 sequences to IMGT reference sequences was used to assign V, D and J gene segments. For a sequence to be retained, a match of at least six nucleotides to both a V gene segment and a J gene segment was required. A rearrangement was called productive if the CDR3 had no stop codons and remained in frame with V and J, and every other rearrangement was called non-productive. CDR3 was defined by IMGT convention, running from the second conserved V-encoded cysteine to the conserved J-encoded phenylalanine. In an earlier analysis of 500 to 650 of the donors, sequences lacking an unambiguous match to a single V gene segment were excluded. An earlier analysis of 500 to 600 of the donors classified V segments as functional when productive rearrangements were above 56.7% and as segregating when the standard deviation between donors was above 5%. To diagnose cytomegalovirus status from the catalog of TCR beta chain sequences, a statistical classification framework was built. V and J gene assignment, in a later analysis, came from comparing TCR nucleotide sequences with IMGT/GENE-DB human TR gene sequences. A later analysis assigned CDR3 sequences and most-parsimonious VDJ recombination scenarios with the TCRdist pipeline. In a later analysis, each TCR beta chain was defined by its CDR3 amino acid sequence together with its V-gene family, and reads lacking a unique V-gene family were excluded. In a later analysis, approximately 640 highly shared, low-generation-probability nucleotide sequences were removed to address suspected cross-contamination and a sequencing artifact. A later analysis calculated a clonal expansion index for each public chain from normalized within-repertoire ranks of inferred template counts. In a later analysis, generation probabilities were computed with a VDJ recombination model fitted to out-of-frame rearrangements, and the resulting probabilities were checked against IGoR. In a later analysis, TCR-TCR, TCR-HLA and TCR-CMV co-occurrence was scored with hypergeometric tests, and a repertoire-size bias correction was applied to TCR pairs. False discovery rates were estimated in a later analysis by permuting HLA or CMV assignments 20 times. A later analysis grouped co-occurring TCRs with DBSCAN, adding TCRdist sequence similarity when clustering within HLA-allele-positive subsets. Co-occurrence clustering excluded repertoires with fewer than 30,000 or more than 120,000 public chains, plus five with anomalous nucleotide sharing. The source is immuneACCESS, and TCRdb retained only in-frame sequences with V and J called. Part of the clones is not carried over; for the studies checked, unresolved V genes explain less than half of this, and the remainder is unexplained. V, J and clone size were drawn from that table, and D and trimming were deduced from the DNA. This sample is represented by fewer than 200,000 clones; over 65% of them were singletons. Roughly 0.82% of the sample is taken by the ten largest.

In total, approximately 700 healthy bone marrow donors made up the cohort. At the time of sampling, all cohort members were nominally healthy, though unrecorded immune exposures were likely present. The donor tested CMV seronegative and was one of the 352 seronegative cohort members. A peripheral blood sample was provided by each donor, and peripheral blood mononuclear cells were used for TCR beta sequencing. The Qiagen DNeasy Blood Extraction Kit was used to extract genomic DNA from the blood cell samples. Ends trimmed: V by 7 bases, J by 0 bases; bases unmatched to a gene: 17. Counted from cysteine to phenylalanine, this CDR3 has 18 amino acids. Left in the record is the CDR3 DNA by itself, 54 bases read in frame from the first base. CDR1 is given as SNHLY and CDR2 as FYNNEI, both from the germline V gene.

The sequencing sample was made of PBMCs. This sequence uses TRBV2 and TRBJ1-1, with 7 middle bases fitting TRBD1. The TCR comes from a female donor in good health and CMV-seronegative. In nucleotide form, the sequence is TGTGCCAGCACCGGCCCCAGGACAGGCGCTCACCTGAACACTGAAGCTTTCTTT. Translated, this gives CASTGPRTGAHLNTEAFF.